One and the same sample provided the 8 T cell receptor beta chains below, sequenced in a study of blood T cell repertoires in COVID-19. Assay used: immunoSEQ multiplex PCR; TCRdb lists only in-frame clones, some missing. Of approximately 75,000 clones detected, more than 80% appear once; the ten largest clones hold 6.9%. The specimen sequenced was peripheral blood. These TCRs come from a human donor in a cohort sampled during active COVID-19.

J is TRBJ2-2 and V is TRBV9; D call uncertain. Germline V gene lookup returns CDR1 SGDLS and CDR2 YYNGEE. The germline V and J ends were trimmed by 2 bases and 6 bases, with 11 bases remaining between them. CDR3 length equals 14 residues. Written as DNA, the CDR3 is TGTGCCAGCAGCGTCCGAACATTCCCCGGGGAGCTGTTTTTT. Translating it yields CASSVRTFPGELFF.

On this clone itself: Other DNA sequences within the sample encode an identical CDR3. The chain uses TRBV5-1 and TRBJ1-4; D uncertain. Trimming removed 0 bases at V and 3 bases at J, with 6 bases between. The CDR3 length is 14 residues. In germline, CDR1 is SGHRS, CDR2 YFSETQ. The DNA for the CDR3 is TGCGCCAGCAGCTTGGGCAGTTCTAATGAAAAACTGTTTTTT. The encoded protein is CASSLGSSNEKLFF.

The J gene is TRBJ1-2, the V gene TRBV19; 8 nucleotides match TRBD1. V lost 2 bases to trimming and J lost 5 bases; unmatched junction nucleotides: 10. CDR3 size: 16 residues. Germline CDR1 reads LNHDA; CDR2 reads SQIVND (reference sequence). DNA of the CDR3: TGTGCCAGTAGTATACCGGACAGGGTCCCCTTATATGGCTACACCTTC. This translates into CASSIPDRVPLYGYTF.

The chain links TRBV7-9 to TRBJ2-7; 11 bases are a match to TRBD1. With 1 base clipped from V and 1 base from J, the junction kept 6 bases outside the gene matches. There are 17 residues in the CDR3. The germline V gene has CDR1 SEHNR and CDR2 FQNEAQ (reference sequence). Here the CDR3 reads CASSLGIGTGGSYEQYF. CDR3 coding DNA: TGTGCCAGCAGCTTAGGAATTGGGACAGGGGGTTCCTACGAGCAGTACTTC.

This chain links TRBV9 with TRBJ2-3, with 9 nucleotides matching TRBD2. J was trimmed by 5 bases and V by 1 base; bases with no gene match: 5. The CDR3 spans 15 residues. Germline CDR1 is SGDLS and CDR2 is YYNGEE. CDR3 DNA sequence: TGTGCCAGCAGCGTACGGCGGGGGGGTGTAGATACGCAGTATTTT. Encoded protein: CASSVRRGGVDTQYF. Supplemented by reference TRBV9 and TRBJ2-3, the full variable domain reads DSGVTQTPKHLITATGQRVTLRCSPRSGDLSVYWYQQSLDQGLQFLIQYYNGEERAKGNILERFSAQQFPDLHSELNLSSLELGDSALYFCASSVRRGGVDTQYFGPGTRLTVL.

CDR3 in DNA: TGCGCCAGCAGCTTGTTGGGGAGCTCCTACGAGCAGTACTTC. Protein: CASSLLGSSYEQYF. The chain has TRBV5-1 and TRBJ2-7; D is possibly TRBD2 (5 bases). V was shortened by 1 base and J by 0 bases, with 8 bases between the two germline ends. The length of the CDR3 is 14 residues. CDR1 is SGHRS, CDR2 YFSETQ, per germline.

The chain is built from TRBV7-9 and TRBJ1-2; possibly TRBD1 for D (6 bases). The CDR3 covers 14 residues. The V gene's germline CDR1 is SEHNR and CDR2 FQNEAQ (reference sequence). Trimming took off 1 base at V and 5 bases at J, with 11 bases between the two ends. Written as DNA, the CDR3 is TGTGCCAGCAGCTTAGAGGACAGTTCTTATGGCTACACCTTC. Translating gives CASSLEDSSYGYTF. Full variable domain (outside the CDR3, taken from reference TRBV7-9 and TRBJ1-2): DTGVSQNPRHKITKRGQNVTFRCDPISEHNRLYWYRQTLGQGPEFLTYFQNEAQLEKSRLLSDRFSAERPKGSFSTLEIQRTEQGDSAMYLCASSLEDSSYGYTFGSGTRLTVV.

The chain links TRBV28 to TRBJ2-3; TRBD2 is a possible D gene (6 bases). Germline CDR1 is MDHEN and CDR2 is SYDVKM. This CDR3 region has 15 residues. V lost 8 bases and J lost 4, with 19 bases in between. The CDR3 here is CASDPGLGGSDTQYF. The CDR3 nucleotides read TGTGCCAGCGACCCCGGCCTAGGAGGGTCAGATACGCAGTATTTT.